The next 27 T cell receptor beta chains were all read from a single sample in a study of blood T cell repertoires in COVID-19 (dated by TCRdb to 2018 to 2021). The library relied on the immunoSEQ multiplex PCR assay. In TCRdb, the immuneACCESS table is reduced to in-frame sequences with V and J assigned. These tables do not hold every clone; where another copy was compared, an unresolved V gene accounts for under half, and the others remain unexplained. Counted in this sample were 220,000 or so clones; around 84% of them appeared once. The leading ten clones occupy roughly 21% of the sample. The sequenced sample was peripheral blood. The receptors were sampled from a man aged 25-45 years with active or convalescent COVID-19.

CDR3 in amino acids: CASSPRGYGANVLTF. In DNA form, the CDR3 reads TGTGCCAGCAGTCCCCGGGGGTATGGGGCCAACGTCCTGACTTTC. This chain links TRBV28 with TRBJ2-6; possible D gene TRBD2, 6 bases. V lost 5 bases and J lost 3, with 11 bases in between. Germline CDR1 is MDHEN and CDR2 is SYDVKM. This CDR3 has 15 amino acids.

The chain carries TRBV5-1 and TRBJ2-1; D is perhaps TRBD2 (5 bases). This CDR3 comprises 16 residues. V lost 4 bases to trimming and J lost 9 bases, with 23 bases between them. The germline gives CDR1 SGHRS, CDR2 YFSETQ. This CDR3 is CASSPGSLWESGEQFF. The CDR3 DNA is TGCGCCAGCAGCCCGGGGAGTTTGTGGGAGAGTGGTGAGCAGTTCTTC.

The chain recombines TRBV25-1 with TRBJ2-5; possibly TRBD1 for D (5 bases). The length of the CDR3 is 18 residues. Germline CDR1 and CDR2: MGHDK and SYGVNS. Trimming removed 3 bases at V and 4 bases at J, with 24 bases between. The CDR3 sequence is CASSDARTIRQGIETQYF. Written as DNA, the CDR3 is TGTGCCAGCAGTGATGCGCGAACCATTCGGCAGGGTATAGAGACCCAGTACTTC.

The chain recombines TRBV28 with TRBJ2-3; TRBD2 matches 8 bases. CDR3 size: 15 residues. CDR1 is MDHEN, CDR2 SYDVKM, per germline. Unmatched junction bases numbered 15, after V lost 7 bases and J lost 9 bases. The chain's CDR3 is CASTGGGPGGRTQYF. CDR3 in DNA: TGTGCCAGCACTGGCGGGGGGCCCGGGGGGAGAACGCAGTATTTT.

The chain carries TRBV4-1 and TRBJ2-7; maybe TRBD2 (5 bases). Between the trimmed V and J ends, which lost 0 bases and 4 bases, there was a span of 7 bases. The CDR3 runs 13 residues. In germline, CDR1 is MGHRA, CDR2 YSYEKL. The CDR3 spells CASSQDRDYEQYF. The CDR3 region has the DNA TGCGCCAGCAGCCAAGATCGGGATTACGAGCAGTACTTC.

As concerns this clone: A read error may account for a junction end that differs from germline. The chain employs TRBV6-1 and TRBJ2-7, with a possible D match to TRBD2 (6 bases). This CDR3 is 13 amino acids long. The germline CDR1 and CDR2 sequences are MNHNS and SASEGT. The DNA of the CDR3 is TGTGCCAGCAGCGAAGGACGGGGGTGGGAGCAGTACTTC. It encodes CASSEGRGWEQYF.

The chain recombines TRBV30 with TRBJ1-5; no clear D gene. Germline CDR1 GTSNPN, CDR2 SVGIG (reference sequence). The V and J ends lost 2 bases and 1 base respectively, with 18 bases between them. The length of the CDR3 is 17 residues. The CDR3 bases are TGTGCCTGGAGTCCCAAAATCGCGATAGCCAGCAATCAGCCCCAGCATTTT. It encodes CAWSPKIAIASNQPQHF.

The count of this clone is one. CDR3 protein: CASSPGIPIYNEQFF. CDR3 coding DNA: TGTGCCAGCAGCCCCGGGATTCCCATCTACAATGAGCAGTTCTTC. The chain carries TRBV4-2 and TRBJ2-1; a possible D gene is TRBD2 (5 bases). The CDR3 is 15 amino acids. Per the germline V gene, CDR1 is LGHNA and CDR2 is YNFKEQ. Trimming took 4 bases from V and 3 from J, leaving 13 bases between them.

V is TRBV10-3 and J is TRBJ2-1; the D is unclear. The CDR3 spans 13 residues. The V gene's germline CDR1 is ENHRY and CDR2 SYGVKD. The germline V and J ends were trimmed by 8 bases and 6 bases, with 14 bases remaining between them. The CDR3 reads CAIRSDWFNEQFF. CDR3 sequence (DNA): TGTGCCATCCGGAGCGACTGGTTCAATGAGCAGTTCTTC.

V gene TRBV9 combines with J gene TRBJ2-7, with 7 bases fitting TRBD2. The CDR3 has 15 amino acids. Germline V CDR1 and CDR2: SGDLS, YYNGEE. V trimming: 4 bases; J trimming: 6 bases; junction bases outside the gene matches: 13. CDR3 nucleotides: TGTGCCAGCAGCCCGGGGCCTCGGGGAGGGGTCGAGCAGTACTTC. Translated, it gives CASSPGPRGGVEQYF.

This clone was recorded once. This rearrangement joins TRBV23-1 to TRBJ1-1, with D possibly matching TRBD1 (6 bases). TRBV23-1 is known as an ORF, though its function is uncertain. Trimming stripped 0 bases from V and 4 bases from J, with 18 bases between. The CDR3 covers 17 residues. CDR3 amino acids: CASSQSWGGPRSTEAFF. The CDR3 DNA reads TGCGCCAGCAGTCAATCGTGGGGGGGGCCGCGGAGCACTGAAGCTTTCTTT.

This chain uses TRBV7-9 with TRBJ2-7; 9 bases match TRBD1. V trimming: 3 bases; J trimming: 2 bases; junction bases outside the gene matches: 5. This CDR3 has 15 amino acids. The germline CDR1 and CDR2 sequences are SEHNR and FQNEAQ (reference sequence). CDR3: CASSLGTGNTYEQYF. CDR3 DNA sequence: TGTGCCAGCAGCTTGGGGACAGGGAATACCTACGAGCAGTACTTC.

The chain combines TRBV5-1 with TRBJ2-3; D might be TRBD1 (5 bases). Germline V CDR1 and CDR2: SGHRS, YFSETQ. Trimming left V 3 bases short and J 6 bases short, with 14 bases between. The CDR3 spans 14 residues. DNA of the CDR3: TGCGCCAGCAGCTACGACAGTTCAAGCGATACGCAGTATTTT. Translated, it gives CASSYDSSSDTQYF.

This clone was seen more than once but under ten times. The gene calls are TRBV28 and TRBJ1-2, with unresolved D. Per germline, CDR1 MDHEN and CDR2 SYDVKM. V lost 7 bases and J 4 bases, leaving 7 bases between the germline ends. The CDR3 spans 11 residues. CDR3 coding DNA: TGTGCCAGCACGGCGGCCTATGGCTACACCTTC. Translated, it gives CASTAAYGYTF.

There are a few counts of this clone. J is TRBJ2-3 and V is TRBV7-9; tentative D call: TRBD2 (6 bases). Trimming took 1 base from V and 0 from J, leaving 11 bases between them. There are 16 residues in the CDR3. Per germline, CDR1 SEHNR and CDR2 FQNEAQ (reference sequence). CDR3 sequence (DNA): TGTGCCAGCAGCTTAGAGGAAGGGACTAGCACAGATACGCAGTATTTT. Translating gives CASSLEEGTSTDTQYF.

V and J are TRBV6-5 and TRBJ1-6; possible D gene TRBD1, 5 bases. In germline, CDR1 is MNHEY, CDR2 SVGAGI. The CDR3 is 13 amino acids. V was trimmed by 6 bases and J by 7 bases, leaving 10 bases between them. The CDR3 DNA reads TGTGCCAGCAGCCCCGGGGGGAATTCACCCCTCCACTTT. It codes for CASSPGGNSPLHF.

The chain uses TRBV5-6 and TRBJ2-5; D unclear. V was pared by 0 bases and J by 1 base, with 7 bases between. CDR3 size: 14 residues. Germline V gives CDR1 SGHDT, CDR2 YYEEEE. CDR3 bases: TGTGCCAGCAGCTTGGCCGTTCCCCAAGAGACCCAGTACTTC. It encodes CASSLAVPQETQYF.

The chain carries TRBV19 and TRBJ2-7; D is perhaps TRBD2 (6 bases). Germline loops: CDR1 LNHDA, CDR2 SQIVND (reference sequence). Trimming cost V 0 bases and J 3 bases, with 12 bases left between them. This CDR3 has 15 residues. CDR3 sequence reads: CASSIDGGRDYEQYF. The CDR3 DNA sequence: TGTGCCAGTAGTATAGACGGGGGACGGGACTACGAGCAGTACTTC. Looking up the rest from reference TRBV19 and TRBJ2-7 gives the full variable domain: DGGITQSPKYLFRKEGQNVTLSCEQNLNHDAMYWYRQDPGQGLRLIYYSQIVNDFQKGDIAEGYSVSREKKESFPLTVTSAQKNPTAFYLCASSIDGGRDYEQYFGPGTRLTVT.

This clone was counted a few times. This chain uses TRBV6-6 with TRBJ2-7; perhaps TRBD2 as D (6 bases). Trimming left V 0 bases short and J 0 bases short, with 6 bases between. The CDR3 contains 14 residues. Germline CDR1 reads MNHNY; CDR2 reads SVGAGI (reference sequence). In DNA form, the CDR3 reads TGTGCCAGCAGTTACTCCGGGAGCTCCTACGAGCAGTACTTC. Its translation is CASSYSGSSYEQYF.

This clone was seen a few times. The gene calls are TRBV6-2 or TRBV6-3 and TRBJ2-3; TRBD2 agrees at 13 bases. The CDR3 has 16 amino acids. V lost 6 bases and J lost 4; bases outside the gene matches: 7. Germline V gene lookup returns CDR1 MNHEY and CDR2 SVGEGT. The CDR3 DNA reads as TGTGCCAGCAGCCTCTGGACTAGCGGGGGATCAGATACGCAGTATTTT. It encodes CASSLWTSGGSDTQYF.

This clone was observed once. This chain uses TRBV7-2 with TRBJ1-2, with 12 positions matching TRBD1. The V gene end was trimmed by 3 bases and the J gene end by 6 bases; junction bases not matched to a gene: 5. There are 15 residues in the CDR3. CDR1 and CDR2 (germline): SGHTA, FQGNSA. In DNA, the CDR3 is TGTGCCAGCAGCTTCCCCGGGACAGGGGGCGATGGCTACACCTTC. Translation gives CASSFPGTGGDGYTF.

The chain has TRBV28 and TRBJ1-3; TRBD1 might be the D (6 bases). V dropped 7 bases and J dropped 1 base, with 14 bases sitting between them. Per the germline V gene, CDR1 is MDHEN and CDR2 is SYDVKM. The CDR3 has 15 amino acids. The CDR3 here is CASTQGRWSGNTIYF. In DNA form, the CDR3 reads TGTGCCAGCACCCAGGGGCGGTGGTCTGGAAACACCATATATTTT.

The chain combines TRBV18 with TRBJ1-4, with no clear D. The ends were cut back, 6 bases at V and 4 bases at J, with 9 bases in the middle. Per germline, CDR1 KGHSH and CDR2 LQKENI. The CDR3 is 13 amino acids. The CDR3 sequence: CASSLGLNEKLFF. The CDR3 region has the DNA TGTGCCAGCTCCCTAGGACTTAATGAAAAACTGTTTTTT.

The chain has TRBV9 and TRBJ1-6, with TRBD1 matching over 8 bases. J gave up 7 bases and V 3 bases, and 6 bases lay outside the gene matches. The CDR3 extends over 15 amino acids. Looked up from germline, CDR1 is SGDLS and CDR2 is YYNGEE. CDR3 sequence: CASSDRRGPNSPLHF. The CDR3 DNA follows: TGTGCCAGCAGCGACCGCAGGGGGCCCAATTCACCCCTCCACTTT.

The V call is TRBV30, the J call TRBJ1-6; D is ambiguous. The germline CDR1 and CDR2 sequences are GTSNPN and SVGIG (reference sequence). Deletions cut 1 base from V and 9 bases from J, with 4 bases between. The CDR3 extends over 11 amino acids. This chain's CDR3 is CAWSAGSPLHF. Written as DNA, the CDR3 is TGTGCCTGGAGTGCGGGTTCACCCCTCCACTTT.

The rearrangement uses TRBV27 and TRBJ2-1; D is ambiguous. The V and J ends lost 0 bases and 6 bases respectively, with 15 bases between them. The CDR3 is made up of 16 amino acids. Per germline, CDR1 MNHEY and CDR2 SMNVEV (reference sequence). In nucleotides, the CDR3 is TGTGCCAGCAGTTTATCGAGGTCGGCAGCCTCCAATGAGCAGTTCTTC. This encodes CASSLSRSAASNEQFF.

V usage is TRBV11-2 and J usage is TRBJ2-3, with a tentative D call TRBD1 (5 bases). The length of the CDR3 is 13 residues. V was cut by 7 bases and J by 4 bases, with 12 bases left in between. Germline-derived CDR1 and CDR2 are SGHAT and FQNNGV. The CDR3 nucleotides read TGTGCCAGCAAATGGGGCCGCCCAGATACGCAGTATTTT. It encodes CASKWGRPDTQYF.